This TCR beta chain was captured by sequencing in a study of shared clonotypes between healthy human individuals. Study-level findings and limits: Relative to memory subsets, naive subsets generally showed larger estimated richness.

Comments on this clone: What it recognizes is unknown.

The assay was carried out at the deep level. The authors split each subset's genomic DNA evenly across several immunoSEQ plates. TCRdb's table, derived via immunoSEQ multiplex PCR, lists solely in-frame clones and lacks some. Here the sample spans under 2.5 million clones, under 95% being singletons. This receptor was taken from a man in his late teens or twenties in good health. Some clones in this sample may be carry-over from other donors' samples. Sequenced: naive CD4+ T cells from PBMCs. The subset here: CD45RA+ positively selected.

The CDR3 DNA sequence: TGTGCCAGCAGTGAAGGCGCGGGGCAAAGGGGCTACACCTTC. Translated, it gives CASSEGAGQRGYTF. The genes are TRBV6-1 and TRBJ1-2, with a tentative D call TRBD1 (5 bases). Trimming took off 1 base at V and 8 bases at J, with 14 bases between the two ends. The CDR3 spans 14 residues. Per germline, CDR1 MNHNS and CDR2 SASEGT.